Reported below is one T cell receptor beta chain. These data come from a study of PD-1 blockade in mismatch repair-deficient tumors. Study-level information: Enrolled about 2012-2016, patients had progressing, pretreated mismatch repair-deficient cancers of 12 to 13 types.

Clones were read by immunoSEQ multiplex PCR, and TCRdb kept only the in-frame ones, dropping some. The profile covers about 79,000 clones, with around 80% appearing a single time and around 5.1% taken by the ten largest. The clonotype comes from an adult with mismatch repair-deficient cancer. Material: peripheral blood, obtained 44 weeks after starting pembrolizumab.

The CDR3 nucleotides read TGCGCCAGCAGCCAAGTTAGCCCCTCCTACAATGAGCAGTTCTTC. Protein product: CASSQVSPSYNEQFF. The rearrangement joins TRBV4-1 to TRBJ2-1; the D is unclear. Deletions cut 1 base from V and 0 bases from J, with 7 bases between. CDR1 MGHRA and CDR2 YSYEKL come from the germline V gene. The CDR3 has 15 amino acids.